This T cell receptor beta chain was documented in a study of a mutant IDH1 vaccine in newly diagnosed glioma. Produced via immunoSEQ multiplex PCR; TCRdb's table is partial and in-frame only. The sample holds fewer than 40,000 clones, more than 55% seen once. Note on this clone: Its antigen is not identified.

Germline values: CDR1 PRHDT, CDR2 FYEKMQ (reference sequence). Trimming removed 5 bases at V and 8 bases at J, with 12 bases between. This CDR3 is built from 12 residues. Time point: week 5, during vaccination. Mutant IDH1 20-mer peptide, at 300 ug, made up each vaccine dose, with topical imiquimod. This material consisted of PBMCs, taken from a glioma patient whose treatment included an IDH1 peptide vaccine. J is TRBJ1-1 and V is TRBV13; D not certain. This TCR was sampled from a woman aged 18-29 years with glioma. The CDR3 is CASSRNADEAFF. The CDR3 nucleotides read TGTGCCAGCAGCCGCAACGCCGACGAAGCTTTCTTT. The entire variable domain, with the rest obtained from reference TRBV13 and TRBJ1-1, is as follows: AAGVIQSPRHLIKEKRETATLKCYPIPRHDTVYWYQQGPGQDPQFLISFYEKMQSDKGSIPDRFSAQQFSDYHSELNMSSLELGDSALYFCASSRNADEAFFGQGTRLTVV.